This TCR beta chain appears in the sequencing data of a study of cytomegalovirus exposure and HLA in healthy donors. Looking at the study overall: The 90 to 150 validation repertoires matched the roughly 670 first-cohort repertoires in platform, a later analysis reported. Regarding the study as a whole: Usually a TCR sequence was rare, but some public TCRs were found in many donors. The finding came from a later analysis; first-cohort TCR clusters tended to co-occur in the roughly 120 validation repertoires.

Generated by immunoSEQ multiplex PCR, the TCRdb table keeps only in-frame clones and is missing some. The sample lists 330,000 or so clones, roughly 88% occurring once. Details on this clone: Its antigen is as yet unknown.

This receptor was identified in a woman aged 18-30 years in good health and CMV-seronegative. The sequenced material came from PBMCs.

CDR3 nucleotide sequence: TGTGCCAGCAGCCGGGGACTAGCCGAGCAGTACTTC. It is translated as CASSRGLAEQYF. V and J are TRBV7-2 and TRBJ2-7; 9 nucleotides match TRBD2. The V gene's germline CDR1 is SGHTA and CDR2 FQGNSA. The CDR3 length is 12 residues. The V gene end was trimmed by 5 bases and the J gene end by 6 bases; junction bases not matched to a gene: 2.